A single sample is the source of the 9 T cell receptor beta chains below, sequenced in a study of T cells in Graves' hyperthyroidism and ophthalmopathy. What was amplified from RNA transcripts were TCR beta CDR3 regions. HTBI primers were employed in a first-round RT-PCR of the TCR CDR3. TCRdb analysed the multiplex PCR reads with MiXCR anew, one entry per CDR3 protein. The table shows some 300,000 distinct CDR3 sequences, with approximately 18% occurring only once. Input material: blood. The receptor set was obtained from a man aged 45-60 years with Graves' ophthalmopathy.

This chain links TRBV29-1 with TRBJ1-2; 10 bases are a match to TRBD1. The J segment lost 4 bases and the V segment lost 7 bases, leaving 15 bases of the junction unmatched. The CDR3 runs to 16 residues. CDR1 SQVTM and CDR2 ANQGSEA come from the germline V gene. The CDR3 here is CSAAGTGDFSGYGYTF. The CDR3 coding sequence is TGCAGCGCGGCCGGGACAGGGGACTTCTCAGGCTATGGCTACACCTTC.

This clonotype was recorded many times. The chain joins TRBV28 to TRBJ2-7; TRBD1 matches at 8 bases. Unmatched junction bases numbered 11, after V lost 10 bases and J lost 3 bases. The CDR3 extends over 14 amino acids. Per germline, CDR1 MDHEN and CDR2 SYDVKM. The CDR3 region has the DNA TGTGCCACCCAGGGGGCAGCCGGTCGCTACGAGCAGTACTTC. Protein: CATQGAAGRYEQYF.

This sequence joins TRBV5-6 and TRBJ2-3, with unresolved D. Per germline, CDR1 SGHDT and CDR2 YYEEEE. V lost 0 bases and J lost 2, with 7 bases in between. The CDR3 loop spans 14 amino acids. DNA for the CDR3: TGTGCCAGCAGCTTGGTGTCGGCCACAGATACGCAGTATTTT. Its translation: CASSLVSATDTQYF. Full variable domain (remainder filled in from reference TRBV5-6 and TRBJ2-3): DAGVTQSPTHLIKTRGQQVTLRCSPKSGHDTVSWYQQALGQGPQFIFQYYEEEERQRGNFPDRFSGHQFPNYSSELNVNALLLGDSALYLCASSLVSATDTQYFGPGTRLTVL.

This clonotype was detected many times. The CDR3 sequence: CASSLGLTSGSTDTQYF. The CDR3 DNA reads as TGTGCCAGCAGCTTAGGATTGACTAGCGGGAGTACAGATACGCAGTATTTT. The V gene is TRBV11-3, the J gene TRBJ2-3; the match to TRBD2 covers 12 bases. The trim removed 1 base at V and 3 bases at J, leaving 5 bases unmatched. The V gene's germline CDR1 is SGHNT and CDR2 YENEEA. The CDR3 contains 17 residues.

This clonotype has ten or more counts. The chain couples TRBV28 to TRBJ2-1; 13 bases are shared with TRBD2. CDR3 length equals 15 residues. Per germline, CDR1 MDHEN and CDR2 SYDVKM. J lost 9 bases, V lost 8 bases, and 10 bases had no gene match. The CDR3 coding sequence is TGTGCCAGCTGTACCGGGACTAGCGGGAAGGGTGAGCAGTTCTTC. Its protein is CASCTGTSGKGEQFF. The whole variable domain, filled in from reference TRBV28 and TRBJ2-1, reads DVKVTQSSRYLVKRTGEKVFLECVQDMDHENMFWYRQDPGLGLRLIYFSYDVKMKEKGDIPEGYSVSREKKERFSLILESASTNQTSMYLCASCTGTSGKGEQFFGPGTRLTVL.

This clonotype was found many times. This chain connects TRBV2 to TRBJ2-3; D gene uncertain. CDR3 size: 12 residues. Deletions cut 7 bases from V and 5 bases from J, with 10 bases between. Per the germline V gene, CDR1 is SNHLY and CDR2 is FYNNEI. The CDR3 coding sequence is TGTGCCAGCATCGAAGGGAAAGATACGCAGTATTTT. It yields the protein CASIEGKDTQYF.

This clonotype was recorded at least ten times. V usage is TRBV3-1 and J usage is TRBJ2-2; TRBD1 agrees at 9 bases. After removal of 0 bases from V and 6 bases from J, the junction contained 2 bases not matched to a gene. This CDR3 has 15 residues. Germline V gene sequence: CDR1 LGHDT, CDR2 YNNKEL (reference sequence). This CDR3 is CASSQEDRGAGELFF. The CDR3 DNA reads TGTGCCAGCAGCCAAGAGGACAGGGGCGCCGGGGAGCTGTTTTTT.

The table lists this clonotype with many counts. J is TRBJ2-1 and V is TRBV3-1; D not certain. Germline CDR1 and CDR2: LGHDT and YNNKEL (reference sequence). V shed 0 bases and J shed 3 bases, with 9 bases lying between them. The CDR3 is made up of 15 amino acids. CDR3 coding DNA: TGTGCCAGCAGCCAAGATTTATGGGACTACAATGAGCAGTTCTTC. Its protein product is CASSQDLWDYNEQFF.

In its sample, this clonotype was seen many times. CDR3 region: CASSLVVGGETQYF. In DNA form, the CDR3 reads TGTGCCAGCAGCTTAGTCGTGGGAGGAGAGACCCAGTACTTC. The chain combines TRBV11-2 with TRBJ2-5, with D possibly TRBD2 on 6 matching bases. The germline V gene encodes CDR1 SGHAT and CDR2 FQNNGV. The CDR3 loop spans 14 amino acids. Trimming removed 1 base at V and 4 bases at J, with 10 bases between.